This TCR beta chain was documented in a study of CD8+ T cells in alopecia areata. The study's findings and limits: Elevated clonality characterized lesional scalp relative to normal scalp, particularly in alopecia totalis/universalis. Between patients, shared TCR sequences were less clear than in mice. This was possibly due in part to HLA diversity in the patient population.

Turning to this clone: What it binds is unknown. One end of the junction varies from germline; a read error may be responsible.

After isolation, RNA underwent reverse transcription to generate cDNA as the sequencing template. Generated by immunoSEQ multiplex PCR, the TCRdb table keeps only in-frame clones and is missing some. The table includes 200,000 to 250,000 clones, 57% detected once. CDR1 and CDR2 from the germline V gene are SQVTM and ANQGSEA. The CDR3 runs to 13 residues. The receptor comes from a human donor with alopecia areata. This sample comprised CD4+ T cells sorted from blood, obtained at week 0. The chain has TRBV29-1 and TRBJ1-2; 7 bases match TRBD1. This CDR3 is CSVEGQGTAFTSF. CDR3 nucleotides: TGCAGCGTTGAAGGCCAGGGGACAGCTTTTACAAGCTTC.